This TCR beta chain derives from a study of T cell responses to AZD1222 COVID-19 vaccine. General observations from the study: Baseline seropositivity characterized only six or seven AZD1222 recipients. With dominance at 160-218 and 743-854, vaccine-associated CD4 TCRs spanned spike. Clonal diversity may have been underestimated in mostly white British donors.

Trimming pared 6 bases from V and 4 bases from J, leaving 7 bases between. The V gene's germline CDR1 is SGHAT and CDR2 FQNNGV. The CDR3 has 12 amino acids. Second-dose intervals near 4 or 12 weeks were combined. Generated by immunoSEQ multiplex PCR, the TCRdb table keeps only in-frame clones and is missing some. The data contain fewer than 30,000 clones, approximately 86% of them singletons. Notes on this clone: No antigen is known for it.

This specimen consisted of peripheral blood, obtained 28 days after the second AZD1222 dose. This sequence joins TRBV11-2 and TRBJ1-3, with D uncertain. The clonotype comes from an adult who received the AZD1222 COVID-19 vaccine. The CDR3 DNA is TGTGCCAGCAGATCTCCAGGAAACACCATATATTTT. It encodes CASRSPGNTIYF.